This TCR beta chain was captured in a study of early stage breast cancer tumors. The protocol was immunoSEQ multiplex PCR, while the TCRdb copy is restricted to in-frame clones and leaves out a portion. This table holds about 15,000 clones, about 88% found once. The CDR3 length is 15 residues. Per the germline V gene, CDR1 is GTSNPN and CDR2 is SVGIG (reference sequence). Losses at the gene ends were 2 bases for V and 4 bases for J; bases not matched to a gene: 4. The TCR comes from a person aged 25-39 years with breast cancer. The V and J genes are TRBV30 and TRBJ2-3; 12 positions agree with TRBD2. Sequenced sample: normal breast tissue next to the tumor. As DNA, the CDR3 is TGTGCCTGGAGTCGACTAGCGGGAGTTGCAGATACGCAGTATTTT. Its translation: CAWSRLAGVADTQYF.